Sequencing of this TCR beta chain was carried out in a study of monozygotic twins with inflammatory bowel disease. TCRdb re-called the 5' RACE reads and gives one entry per CDR3 protein, without DNA. The specimen's table records a few hundred thousand distinct CDR3 sequences. This CDR3 comprises 14 residues. Germline lookup yields CDR1 SGHVS and CDR2 FQNEAQ. The chain uses TRBV7-8 and TRBJ1-5; TCRdb's D call, TRBD1, is unchecked because there is no DNA. Material: blood. This TCR derives from a human donor with ulcerative colitis or Crohn's disease, or a healthy co-twin of an affected twin (not recorded which). The CDR3 here is CASSRRDRNQPQHF.